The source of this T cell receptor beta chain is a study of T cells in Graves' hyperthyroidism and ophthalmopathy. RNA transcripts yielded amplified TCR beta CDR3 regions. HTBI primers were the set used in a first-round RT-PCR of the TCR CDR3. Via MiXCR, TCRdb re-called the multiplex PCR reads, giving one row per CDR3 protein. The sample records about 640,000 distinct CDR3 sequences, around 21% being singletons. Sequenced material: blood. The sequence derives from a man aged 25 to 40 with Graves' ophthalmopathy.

The CDR3 here is CASSIQYQETQYF. DNA for the CDR3: TGTGCCAGTAGTATACAGTACCAAGAGACCCAGTACTTC. This chain connects TRBV19 to TRBJ2-5; D unclear. V was pared by 2 bases and J by 0 bases, with 4 bases between. CDR1 is LNHDA, CDR2 SQIVND, per germline (reference sequence). The CDR3 runs 13 residues.